What follows are 8 T cell receptor beta chains derived from one specimen sequenced in a study of T-cell memory formation after mild COVID-19. TCRdb recomputed calls from the 5' RACE reads with MiXCR, one row per CDR3 protein. The sample gives hundreds of thousands of distinct CDR3 sequences, 16% of which show up once; less than 30% is in the top ten. Source material: PBMCs or a T cell subset sorted from them (not recorded which). These receptors originate from a man between 18 and 35 years old who had mild COVID-19 (a few samples of this study predate the infection). Cell type and time point are not known.

The sample holds many counts of this clonotype. This chain uses TRBV18 with TRBJ2-5; D remains unclear. This CDR3 is 13 amino acids long. Per germline, CDR1 KGHSH and CDR2 LQKENI. V lost 5 bases, J lost 5 bases, and 12 bases lay in between. CDR3: CASSANPRETQYF. CDR3 coding DNA: TGTGCCAGCTCAGCCAATCCGAGGGAGACCCAGTACTTC.

The chain is built from TRBV6-2 or TRBV6-3 and TRBJ2-2, with 9 bases aligning to TRBD1. Germline V gives CDR1 MNHEY, CDR2 SVGEGT. The ends lost 4 bases at V and 7 bases at J; junction bases unmatched: 4. The length of the CDR3 is 14 residues. The CDR3 sequence is CASSWTGAIGELFF. CDR3 nucleotides: TGTGCCAGCAGTTGGACAGGGGCCATCGGGGAGCTGTTTTTT.

This clonotype was counted only a few times. The chain combines TRBV20-1 with TRBJ2-5, with 12 positions matching TRBD2. CDR1 DFQATT and CDR2 SNEGSKA come from the germline V gene (reference sequence). The J segment lost 5 bases and the V segment lost 1 base, leaving 5 bases of the junction unmatched. CDR3 size: 15 residues. The CDR3 coding sequence is TGCAGTGCTAGAGTGCCCGGACTAGCGGGGGAGACCCAGTACTTC. Encoded protein: CSARVPGLAGETQYF.

In its sample, this clonotype was seen a few times. The chain employs TRBV7-9 and TRBJ1-1, with 7 bases that match TRBD1. Germline V gives CDR1 SEHNR, CDR2 FQNEAQ (reference sequence). This CDR3 region has 14 residues. V was pared by 1 base and J by 3 bases, with 2 bases of the junction left unmatched. The CDR3 is CASSLEQGYTEAFF. Written as DNA, the CDR3 is TGTGCCAGCAGCTTAGAACAGGGGTACACTGAAGCTTTCTTT.

The rearrangement uses TRBV20-1 and TRBJ2-7, with a weak D call TRBD1 (7 bases). This CDR3 is built from 15 residues. Germline CDR1 is DFQATT and CDR2 is SNEGSKA (reference sequence). V lost 5 bases to trimming and J lost 3 bases, with 20 bases between them. CDR3 bases: TGCAGTGCTCCCCGGGGAGGACAGGTGAACTACGAGCAGTACTTC. Its protein product is CSAPRGGQVNYEQYF.

This clonotype was counted only a few times. The genes are TRBV6-5 and TRBJ1-1; 10 bases are shared with TRBD1. Germline values: CDR1 MNHEY, CDR2 SVGAGI. The CDR3 contains 14 residues. After removal of 4 bases from V and 6 bases from J, the junction contained 5 bases not matched to a gene. The CDR3 nucleotides are TGTGCCAGCAGTTTGACCGGGACAGGGGCTGAAGCTTTCTTT. Protein: CASSLTGTGAEAFF.

There are a few counts of this clonotype. The rearrangement links TRBV6-6 to TRBJ2-7; TRBD1 aligns across 7 bases. The CDR3 has 14 amino acids. The germline CDR1 and CDR2 sequences are MNHNY and SVGAGI (reference sequence). Germline trimming cut 7 bases from V and 1 base from J; bases unmatched to any gene: 7. DNA for the CDR3: TGTGCCAGCACCACGACAGGGTTGTCCTACGAGCAGTACTTC. This sequence encodes CASTTTGLSYEQYF.

This clonotype was observed a handful of times. The chain links TRBV18 to TRBJ2-7, with D perhaps assigned TRBD1 or TRBD2 (6 bases each). The V gene lost 2 bases and the J gene lost 0 bases, with 14 bases spanning the gap. CDR3 length equals 16 residues. Germline CDR1 KGHSH, CDR2 LQKENI. DNA for the CDR3: TGTGCCAGCTCACCATTCGGGGGCCCTTCCTCCTACGAGCAGTACTTC. Protein product: CASSPFGGPSSYEQYF.